Presented here are 32 T cell receptor beta chains from one specimen sequenced in a study of T cells in localized non-small cell lung cancer. Clones were read by immunoSEQ multiplex PCR, and TCRdb kept only the in-frame ones, dropping some. The data show around 30,000 clones, with 85% to 90% seen just once and 10% to 15% held by the top ten. The sample was peripheral blood, taken before any cancer treatment. These receptors all come from a female donor of 60 years or more with stage III squamous cell lung carcinoma.

This clone was counted only a few times. The chain employs TRBV2 and TRBJ2-1, with 9 bases aligning to TRBD2. This CDR3 contains 19 residues. With V trimmed by 0 bases and J by 4 bases, 13 bases remained unmatched. Germline lookup yields CDR1 SNHLY and CDR2 FYNNEI. As DNA, the CDR3 is TGTGCCAGCAGTGAAGCGCTTCTGGCGGGAGGGCCCCCTTACAATGAGCAGTTCTTC. Translation gives CASSEALLAGGPPYNEQFF.

J is TRBJ2-3 and V is TRBV18, with 8 nucleotides matching TRBD1. Germline values: CDR1 KGHSH, CDR2 LQKENI. The CDR3 sequence is 14 residues long. V trimming: 3 bases; J trimming: 6 bases; junction bases outside the gene matches: 5. Here the CDR3 DNA reads TGTGCCAGCTCACCCGGGACAGGTGCCGATACGCAGTATTTT. It encodes CASSPGTGADTQYF.

The rearrangement uses TRBV5-1 and TRBJ1-5; TRBD1 is a possible D gene (5 bases). CDR3 length: 15 residues. The germline gives CDR1 SGHRS, CDR2 YFSETQ. V lost 4 bases and J lost 0, with 11 bases in between. The chain's CDR3 is CASSEGLHSNQPQHF. CDR3 bases: TGCGCCAGCAGCGAGGGACTTCATAGCAATCAGCCCCAGCATTTT.

CDR3 in DNA: TGCGCCAGCAGTTGGGACAGAAGTAACTATGGCTACACCTTC. Its protein is CASSWDRSNYGYTF. The gene calls are TRBV5-1 and TRBJ1-2; TRBD1 matches 7 bases. Per the germline V gene, CDR1 is SGHRS and CDR2 is YFSETQ. With 5 bases clipped from V and 1 base from J, the junction kept 5 bases outside the gene matches. CDR3 length: 14 residues.

The rearrangement joins TRBV28 to TRBJ1-2; 11 nucleotides line up with TRBD1. CDR3 length: 13 amino acids. From germline, CDR1 is MDHEN and CDR2 SYDVKM. V shed 7 bases, J shed 8 bases, and the junction held 6 bases outside the gene matches. DNA for the CDR3: TGTGCCAGCATAGGGGACAGGGGGGAAGGCTACACCTTC. Translating gives CASIGDRGEGYTF.

This rearrangement joins TRBV19 to TRBJ2-3, with D possibly TRBD1 on 6 matching bases. Germline CDR1 is LNHDA and CDR2 is SQIVND (reference sequence). This CDR3 region has 13 residues. V shed 9 bases and J shed 2 bases, with 12 bases lying between them. The CDR3 DNA sequence: TGTGCCAGCGCGGACAGTACCACAGATACGCAGTATTTT. This codes for CASADSTTDTQYF.

The chain is built from TRBV29-1 and TRBJ1-1; D not resolved. Looked up from germline, CDR1 is SQVTM and CDR2 is ANQGSEA. CDR3 length: 14 amino acids. Trimming took off 0 bases at V and 9 bases at J, with 17 bases between the two ends. DNA for the CDR3: TGCAGCGTTGAAGATGTGGCGAGTGGGGTTAAAGCTTTCTTT. Translating gives CSVEDVASGVKAFF.

The CDR3 spells CASSEIPSTSYNEQFF. CDR3 DNA: TGTGCCAGCAGTGAAATCCCCAGCACCTCCTACAATGAGCAGTTCTTC. This chain links TRBV6-1 with TRBJ2-1; D ambiguous. The CDR3 is 16 amino acids. Germline-derived CDR1 and CDR2 are MNHNS and SASEGT. V lost 2 bases, J lost 0 bases, and 11 bases lay in between.

The V and J genes are TRBV9 and TRBJ2-7; 10 bases align to TRBD1. Germline V gene lookup returns CDR1 SGDLS and CDR2 YYNGEE. V lost 3 bases, J lost 11 bases, and 8 bases stayed unmatched. The CDR3 contains 13 residues. This chain's CDR3 is CASSGGQGGIEYF. CDR3 in DNA: TGTGCCAGCAGCGGTGGACAGGGGGGAATTGAGTACTTC.

The chain has TRBV2 and TRBJ2-1; D remains ambiguous. Germline V gene lookup returns CDR1 SNHLY and CDR2 FYNNEI. The length of the CDR3 is 11 residues. Trimming pared 1 base from V and 9 bases from J, leaving 4 bases between. The CDR3 protein is CASSEVVEQFF. The DNA of the CDR3 is TGTGCCAGCAGTGAAGTTGTTGAGCAGTTCTTC.

The chain uses TRBV7-2 and TRBJ2-3, with TRBD2 matching 7 bases. The V gene end was trimmed by 3 bases and the J gene end by 5 bases; junction bases not matched to a gene: 5. This CDR3 is built from 14 residues. The germline V gene has CDR1 SGHTA and CDR2 FQGNSA. CDR3 residues: CASSFGASGDTQYF. In DNA, the CDR3 is TGTGCCAGCAGCTTTGGGGCTAGCGGAGATACGCAGTATTTT.

The gene calls are TRBV28 and TRBJ1-6, with D possibly matching TRBD1 (6 bases). Per the germline V gene, CDR1 is MDHEN and CDR2 is SYDVKM. The germline V and J ends were trimmed by 0 bases and 8 bases, with 11 bases remaining between them. This CDR3 has 15 amino acids. The CDR3 DNA sequence: TGTGCCAGCAGTTTATGGGCAGGGGCGGATTCACCCCTCCACTTT. This translates into CASSLWAGADSPLHF.

This clone was picked up one time. This chain links TRBV7-2 with TRBJ2-2; D is ambiguous. The CDR3 is 15 amino acids. Germline V gene data show CDR1 as SGHTA and CDR2 as FQGNSA. Between the trimmed V and J ends, which lost 1 base and 1 base, there was a span of 7 bases. CDR3 nucleotides: TGTGCCAGCAGCTTAGACAGCATGAACACCGGGGAGCTGTTTTTT. Translated, it gives CASSLDSMNTGELFF.

The genes are TRBV19 and TRBJ2-2, with no clear D. V lost 2 bases and J lost 1, with 8 bases in between. The CDR3 consists of 15 residues. Germline CDR1 is LNHDA and CDR2 is SQIVND (reference sequence). In nucleotides, the CDR3 is TGTGCCAGTAGTATAAAGGGCGGGAACACCGGGGAGCTGTTTTTT. Its protein is CASSIKGGNTGELFF.

The chain is built from TRBV5-6 and TRBJ1-1; D is uncertain. The germline gives CDR1 SGHDT, CDR2 YYEEEE. The CDR3 has 14 amino acids. V gave up 5 bases and J gave up 3 bases, with 14 bases separating them. The CDR3 DNA sequence: TGTGCCAGCAGGATCCGAGGTGGGGACACTGAAGCTTTCTTT. Its translation: CASRIRGGDTEAFF.

The V gene is TRBV7-9, the J gene TRBJ1-5; 8 bases line up with TRBD1. In germline, CDR1 is SEHNR, CDR2 FQNEAQ (reference sequence). Unmatched junction bases numbered 9, after V lost 5 bases and J lost 3 bases. The CDR3 totals 16 residues. The CDR3 region has the DNA TGTGCCAGCAGCCAAACAGGACAGGGAATCAATCAGCCCCAGCATTTT. Its translation: CASSQTGQGINQPQHF.

The rearrangement links TRBV5-1 to TRBJ2-5; TRBD2 agrees at 7 bases. From germline, CDR1 is SGHRS and CDR2 YFSETQ. The CDR3 sequence is 13 residues long. Trimming cost V 7 bases and J 5 bases; bases outside gene matches: 8. The CDR3 DNA reads TGCGCCAGCCGGTGGGAGGGCGCGGAGACCCAGTACTTC. Translated: CASRWEGAETQYF. The variable domain in full, completed from reference TRBV5-1 and TRBJ2-5, reads KAGVTQTPRYLIKTRGQQVTLSCSPISGHRSVSWYQQTPGQGLQFLFEYFSETQRNKGNFPGRFSGRQFSNSRSEMNVSTLELGDSALYLCASRWEGAETQYFGPGTRLLVL.

The chain uses TRBV4-3 and TRBJ2-7; 10 nucleotides agree with TRBD1. Germline V lookup: CDR1 LGHNA, CDR2 YSLEER. The trim removed 0 bases at V and 5 bases at J, leaving 10 bases unmatched. This CDR3 region has 17 residues. CDR3 residues: CASSQDLGTGVLNEQYF. As DNA, the CDR3 is TGCGCCAGCAGCCAAGATTTGGGGACAGGGGTCTTGAACGAGCAGTACTTC.

The V and J genes are TRBV4-3 and TRBJ2-7; D not certain. Trimming left V 0 bases short and J 6 bases short, with 12 bases between. Germline V gene sequence: CDR1 LGHNA, CDR2 YSLEER. The CDR3 is 14 amino acids. CDR3 nucleotide sequence: TGCGCCAGCAGCCAAGAGTATGGCGGCGGCGAGCAGTACTTC. Residues: CASSQEYGGGEQYF.

V and J are TRBV18 and TRBJ2-7; 9 nucleotides agree with TRBD1. Germline V gene data show CDR1 as KGHSH and CDR2 as LQKENI. The CDR3 is 14 amino acids. V was clipped by 8 bases and J by 3 bases; unmatched bases: 8. DNA of the CDR3: TGTGCCAGCCGAGAGGGACAGGGTGGCTACGAGCAGTACTTC. Encoded protein: CASREGQGGYEQYF.

This chain uses TRBV9 with TRBJ1-4, with TRBD1 matching over 7 bases. V trimming: 0 bases; J trimming: 8 bases; junction bases outside the gene matches: 4. The CDR3 is 14 residues long. Per germline, CDR1 SGDLS and CDR2 YYNGEE. The CDR3 sequence: CASSVGGGMEKLFF. DNA for the CDR3: TGTGCCAGCAGCGTAGGAGGGGGCATGGAAAAACTGTTTTTT.

This chain uses TRBV5-1 with TRBJ2-7; D unclear. Germline CDR1 SGHRS, CDR2 YFSETQ. This CDR3 region has 14 residues. Deletions cut 1 base from V and 1 base from J, with 9 bases between. The CDR3 sequence is CASSLSYGSYEQYF. The CDR3 DNA sequence: TGCGCCAGCAGCTTGTCATACGGTTCCTACGAGCAGTACTTC. The variable domain in full, completed from reference TRBV5-1 and TRBJ2-7, reads KAGVTQTPRYLIKTRGQQVTLSCSPISGHRSVSWYQQTPGQGLQFLFEYFSETQRNKGNFPGRFSGRQFSNSRSEMNVSTLELGDSALYLCASSLSYGSYEQYFGPGTRLTVT.

Here the CDR3 reads CASSRLAGVPYEQYF. For the CDR3, the DNA is TGTGCCAGTAGTCGTTTAGCGGGAGTACCCTACGAGCAGTACTTC. The chain couples TRBV19 to TRBJ2-7; 9 nucleotides match TRBD2. The germline V gene encodes CDR1 LNHDA and CDR2 SQIVND (reference sequence). The CDR3 runs 15 residues. With V trimmed by 5 bases and J by 2 bases, 7 bases remained unmatched.

This chain uses TRBV2 with TRBJ1-3; TRBD1 aligns across 11 bases. The CDR3 has 16 residues. Trimming took 6 bases from V and 3 from J; bases not matched to a gene: 7. Germline CDR1 reads SNHLY; CDR2 reads FYNNEI. CDR3 sequence: CASSRTGGLVGNTIYF. The CDR3, as DNA: TGTGCCAGCAGCCGGACAGGGGGCTTGGTTGGAAACACCATATATTTT.

This sequence joins TRBV6-1 and TRBJ2-2; D possibly corresponds to TRBD1 (6 bases). Germline CDR1 MNHNS, CDR2 SASEGT. The CDR3 loop spans 14 amino acids. V lost 8 bases and J lost 1, with 11 bases in between. The CDR3: CASRRDMNTGELFF. CDR3 nucleotides: TGTGCCAGCCGCCGGGACATGAACACCGGGGAGCTGTTTTTT.

The count of this clone is one. The V gene is TRBV7-2, the J gene TRBJ2-7; D may match TRBD1 or TRBD2 (6 bases each). Trimming removed 4 bases at V and 6 bases at J, with 13 bases between. The CDR3 totals 13 residues. Germline-derived CDR1 and CDR2 are SGHTA and FQGNSA. The chain's CDR3 is CASSSSPGAEQYF. The DNA for the CDR3 is TGTGCCAGCAGCTCATCCCCGGGGGCCGAGCAGTACTTC.

V gene TRBV11-3 combines with J gene TRBJ2-2; the match to TRBD1 covers 7 bases. The trim removed 5 bases at V and 0 bases at J, leaving 6 bases unmatched. The CDR3 extends over 16 amino acids. Germline V gene sequence: CDR1 SGHNT, CDR2 YENEEA. CDR3: CASSPRDSANTGELFF. CDR3 DNA: TGTGCCAGCAGCCCGAGGGACAGCGCGAACACCGGGGAGCTGTTTTTT. The complete variable domain, with remaining parts taken from reference TRBV11-3 and TRBJ2-2, reads EAGVVQSPRYKIIEKKQPVAFWCNPISGHNTLYWYLQNLGQGPELLIRYENEEAVDDSQLPKDRFSAERLKGVDSTLKIQPAELGDSAVYLCASSPRDSANTGELFFGEGSRLTVL.

The gene calls are TRBV19 and TRBJ2-7; D possibly corresponds to TRBD2 (6 bases). V shed 5 bases and J shed 1 base, with 12 bases lying between them. Germline CDR1 reads LNHDA; CDR2 reads SQIVND (reference sequence). The CDR3 is made up of 14 amino acids. CDR3 loop: CASSPGLSSYEQYF. CDR3 in DNA: TGTGCCAGTAGTCCGGGACTTTCTTCCTACGAGCAGTACTTC.

There are a few counts of this clone. The chain recombines TRBV28 with TRBJ2-3; TRBD2 matches 11 bases. Germline trimming cut 4 bases from V and 5 bases from J; bases unmatched to any gene: 11. Looked up from germline, CDR1 is MDHEN and CDR2 is SYDVKM. This CDR3 spans 17 amino acids. The CDR3 DNA is TGTGCCAGCAGTTCCTTAGCGGGAGGGATTCCCCAAGATACGCAGTATTTT. Its translation is CASSSLAGGIPQDTQYF.

This chain joins TRBV5-1 and TRBJ2-3; 7 bases are shared with TRBD2. Germline CDR1 SGHRS, CDR2 YFSETQ. The CDR3 loop spans 15 amino acids. The ends lost 2 bases at V and 1 base at J; junction bases unmatched: 4. CDR3 in DNA: TGCGCCAGCAGCTTTGCGGGGGATCGCACAGATACGCAGTATTTT. Its translation is CASSFAGDRTDTQYF.

The V call is TRBV9, the J call TRBJ1-3; D gene uncertain. Trimming removed 4 bases from V and 0 bases from J, with 14 bases in between. CDR3 length equals 16 residues. CDR1 and CDR2 from the germline V gene are SGDLS and YYNGEE. CDR3 residues: CASSIRAAASGNTIYF. CDR3 bases: TGTGCCAGCAGCATCCGGGCCGCCGCCTCTGGAAACACCATATATTTT.

The chain carries TRBV10-2 and TRBJ1-5; D ambiguous. CDR1 is WSHSY and CDR2 is SAAADI in the germline V gene. CDR3 length: 14 residues. The V end lost 3 bases, the J end lost 0 bases, and 6 bases lay between the germline ends. The CDR3 DNA reads as TGCGCCAGCAGTGATATCTATAGCAATCAGCCCCAGCATTTT. Its protein is CASSDIYSNQPQHF.